Below are 4 T cell receptor beta chains sequenced from a single sample in a study of spatial heterogeneity in lung cancer (dated by TCRdb to about 2019). The paper's findings and limits, for the study overall: The tumor nonsynonymous mutation count correlated with the number of expanded alpha and beta TCRs within the tumor.

The antigens these receptors bind are not known. What the time point label conveys for this sample: sample taken at primary tumor resection. Libraries were made using 5' RACE. The instrument given in TCRdb is NextSeq 500. TCRdb reprocessing: public reads trimmed at Q25 with fastp, clones called with MiXCR, in-frame beta chains kept. Rows with one shared CDR3 protein collapse into an entry with the most common genes and DNA. This sample holds 6,900 or so distinct CDR3 sequences; about 12% were observed only once. Of the sample, about a fifth is held by the ten largest clones. Material: lung tumor tissue, obtained at surgery. The receptors were sampled from a male donor with early-stage non-small cell lung cancer.

At least ten counts were recorded for this clonotype. V and J are TRBV18 and TRBJ1-5; D remains ambiguous. This CDR3 has 16 amino acids. Trimming cost V 2 bases and J 0 bases, with 11 bases left between them. Germline values: CDR1 KGHSH, CDR2 LQKENI. CDR3 coding DNA: TGTGCCAGCTCACCAAACCCGCTCTCTAGCAATCAGCCCCAGCATTTT. Its translation: CASSPNPLSSNQPQHF.

This clonotype came up many times. The CDR3 region is CASTRMSRDRVGTGELFF. CDR3 sequence (DNA): TGTGCCAGCACCAGGATGTCAAGGGACAGGGTGGGCACCGGGGAGCTGTTTTTT. This sequence joins TRBV27 and TRBJ2-2; 9 nucleotides match TRBD1. The CDR3 loop spans 18 amino acids. The germline CDR1 and CDR2 sequences are MNHEY and SMNVEV (reference sequence). The junction had 16 bases not matched to a gene; V was cut back by 7 bases and J by 4 bases.

This clonotype ranks as medium-sized (0.01 to 0.1%). J is TRBJ1-5 and V is TRBV3-1, with no clear D. Germline V lookup: CDR1 LGHDT, CDR2 YNNKEL (reference sequence). CDR3 length: 11 amino acids. V was trimmed by 4 bases and J by 7 bases, leaving 5 bases between them. The CDR3 DNA reads TGTGCCAGCAGCCCGCCACAGCCCCAGCATTTT. As protein: CASSPPQPQHF.

By proportion, this clonotype is medium-sized (0.01 to 0.1%). The genes are TRBV27 and TRBJ2-7; the D gene could be TRBD1 or TRBD2 (6 bases each). V was trimmed by 5 bases and J by 7 bases, leaving 15 bases between them. CDR3 length equals 13 residues. Germline V gene sequence: CDR1 MNHEY, CDR2 SMNVEV (reference sequence). The CDR3, as DNA: TGTGCCAGCAGTGGTGGAGGGGGTGGTGAGCAGTACTTC. Translation: CASSGGGGGEQYF.